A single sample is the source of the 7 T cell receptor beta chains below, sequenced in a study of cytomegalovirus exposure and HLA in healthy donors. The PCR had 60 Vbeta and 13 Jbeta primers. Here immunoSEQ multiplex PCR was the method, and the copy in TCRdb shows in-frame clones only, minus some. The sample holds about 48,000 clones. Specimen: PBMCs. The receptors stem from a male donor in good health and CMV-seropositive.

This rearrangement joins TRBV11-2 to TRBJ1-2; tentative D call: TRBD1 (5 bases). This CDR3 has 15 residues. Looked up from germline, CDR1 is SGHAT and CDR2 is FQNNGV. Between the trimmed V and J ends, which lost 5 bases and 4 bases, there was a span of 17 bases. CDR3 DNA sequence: TGTGCCAGCAGCCAAACCCAGGGTGCCCTCTATGGCTACACCTTC. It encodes CASSQTQGALYGYTF.

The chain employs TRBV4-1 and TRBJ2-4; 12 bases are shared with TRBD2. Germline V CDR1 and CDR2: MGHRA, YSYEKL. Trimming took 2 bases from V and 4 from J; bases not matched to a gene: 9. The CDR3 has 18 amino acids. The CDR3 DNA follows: TGCGCCAGCAGCCAACTAGCGGGGGGGCCTAAAGCTAAAAACATTCAGTACTTC. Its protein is CASSQLAGGPKAKNIQYF.

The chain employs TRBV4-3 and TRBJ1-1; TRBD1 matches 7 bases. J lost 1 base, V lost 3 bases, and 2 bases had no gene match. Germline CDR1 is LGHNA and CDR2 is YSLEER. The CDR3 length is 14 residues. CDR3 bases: TGCGCCAGCAGCCAGGACAGGACGAACACTGAAGCTTTCTTT. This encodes CASSQDRTNTEAFF.

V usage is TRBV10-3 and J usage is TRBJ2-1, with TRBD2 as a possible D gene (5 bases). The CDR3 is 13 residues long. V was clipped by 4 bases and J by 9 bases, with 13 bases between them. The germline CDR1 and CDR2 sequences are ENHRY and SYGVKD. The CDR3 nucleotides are TGTGCCATCAGTGTCTTGGGTGAGGGTGAGCAGTTCTTC. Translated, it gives CAISVLGEGEQFF.

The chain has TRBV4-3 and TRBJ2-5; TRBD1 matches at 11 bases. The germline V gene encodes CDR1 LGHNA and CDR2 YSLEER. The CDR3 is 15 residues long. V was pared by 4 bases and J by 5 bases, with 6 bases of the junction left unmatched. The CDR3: CASSPGQGAGETQYF. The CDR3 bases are TGCGCCAGCAGCCCCGGACAGGGGGCGGGTGAGACCCAGTACTTC.

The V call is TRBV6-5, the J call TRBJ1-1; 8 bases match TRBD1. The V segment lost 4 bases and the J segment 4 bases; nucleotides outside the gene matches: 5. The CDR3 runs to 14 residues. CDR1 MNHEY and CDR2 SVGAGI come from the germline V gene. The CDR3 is CASSWRTGFTEAFF. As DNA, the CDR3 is TGTGCCAGCAGTTGGCGGACAGGGTTCACTGAAGCTTTCTTT.

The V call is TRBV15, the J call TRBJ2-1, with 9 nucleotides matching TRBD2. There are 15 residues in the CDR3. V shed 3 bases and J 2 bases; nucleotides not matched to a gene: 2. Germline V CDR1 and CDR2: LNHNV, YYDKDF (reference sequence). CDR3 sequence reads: CATSSSGGAYNEQFF. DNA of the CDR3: TGTGCCACCAGCAGTAGCGGGGGTGCCTACAATGAGCAGTTCTTC.